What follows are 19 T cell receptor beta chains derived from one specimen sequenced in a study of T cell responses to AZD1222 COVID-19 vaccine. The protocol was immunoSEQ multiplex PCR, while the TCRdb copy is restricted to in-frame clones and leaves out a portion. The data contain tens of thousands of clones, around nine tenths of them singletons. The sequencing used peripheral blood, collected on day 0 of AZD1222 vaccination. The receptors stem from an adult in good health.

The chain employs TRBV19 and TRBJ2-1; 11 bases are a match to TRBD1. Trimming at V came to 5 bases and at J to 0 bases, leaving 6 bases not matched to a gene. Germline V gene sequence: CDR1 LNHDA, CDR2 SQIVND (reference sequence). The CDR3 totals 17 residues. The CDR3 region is CASSPWTGGYSYNEQFF. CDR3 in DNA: TGTGCCAGTAGTCCCTGGACAGGGGGCTACTCCTACAATGAGCAGTTCTTC.

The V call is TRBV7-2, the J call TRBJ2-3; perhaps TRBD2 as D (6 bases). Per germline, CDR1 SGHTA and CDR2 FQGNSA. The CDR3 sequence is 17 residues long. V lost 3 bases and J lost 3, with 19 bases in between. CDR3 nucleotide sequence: TGTGCCAGCAGCTTTGACAGCGGTGGTGGGGGGACAGATACGCAGTATTTT. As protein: CASSFDSGGGGTDTQYF.

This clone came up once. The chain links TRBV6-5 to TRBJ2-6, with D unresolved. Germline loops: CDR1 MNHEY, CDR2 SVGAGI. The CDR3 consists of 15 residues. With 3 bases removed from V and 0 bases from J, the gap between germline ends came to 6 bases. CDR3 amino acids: CASSYKDSGANVLTF. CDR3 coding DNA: TGTGCCAGCAGTTATAAGGACTCTGGGGCCAACGTCCTGACTTTC.

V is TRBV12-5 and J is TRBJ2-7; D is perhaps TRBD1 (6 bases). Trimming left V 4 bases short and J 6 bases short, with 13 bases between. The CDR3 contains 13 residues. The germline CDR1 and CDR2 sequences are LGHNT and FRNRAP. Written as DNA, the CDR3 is TGTGCTAGTGGTTCCCTCAGGGGCTCCGAGCAGTACTTC. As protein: CASGSLRGSEQYF.

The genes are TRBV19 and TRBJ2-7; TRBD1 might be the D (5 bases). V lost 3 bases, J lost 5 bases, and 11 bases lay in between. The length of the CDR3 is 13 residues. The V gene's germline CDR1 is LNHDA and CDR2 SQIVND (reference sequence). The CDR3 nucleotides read TGTGCCAGTAGTATTAGGGGTATCCACGAGCAGTACTTC. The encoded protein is CASSIRGIHEQYF.

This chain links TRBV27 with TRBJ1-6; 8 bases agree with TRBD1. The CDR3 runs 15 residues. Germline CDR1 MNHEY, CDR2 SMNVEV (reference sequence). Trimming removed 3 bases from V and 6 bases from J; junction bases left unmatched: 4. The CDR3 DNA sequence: TGTGCCAGCAGTTTTGGGACAGGAGTTAATTCACCCCTCCACTTT. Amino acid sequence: CASSFGTGVNSPLHF.

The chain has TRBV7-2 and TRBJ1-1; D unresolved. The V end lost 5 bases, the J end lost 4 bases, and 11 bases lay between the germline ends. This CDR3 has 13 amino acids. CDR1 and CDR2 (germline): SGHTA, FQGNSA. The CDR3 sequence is CASSLSIATEAFF. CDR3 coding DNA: TGTGCCAGCAGCCTGTCTATAGCCACTGAAGCTTTCTTT.

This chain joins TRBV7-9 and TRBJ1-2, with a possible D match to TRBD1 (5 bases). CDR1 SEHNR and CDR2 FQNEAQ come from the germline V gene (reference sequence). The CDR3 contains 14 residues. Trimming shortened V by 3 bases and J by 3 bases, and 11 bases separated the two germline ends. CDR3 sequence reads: CASSFGGEDYGYTF. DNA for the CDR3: TGTGCCAGCAGCTTCGGGGGGGAGGACTATGGCTACACCTTC. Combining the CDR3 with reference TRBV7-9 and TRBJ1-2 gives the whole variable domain DTGVSQNPRHKITKRGQNVTFRCDPISEHNRLYWYRQTLGQGPEFLTYFQNEAQLEKSRLLSDRFSAERPKGSFSTLEIQRTEQGDSAMYLCASSFGGEDYGYTFGSGTRLTVV.

The CDR3 DNA is TGTGCCAGCAGCTTTTACCGGGAAATTCACCATGGCTACACCTTC. This translates into CASSFYREIHHGYTF. The gene calls are TRBV5-5 and TRBJ1-2; D unresolved. V was trimmed by 2 bases and J by 6 bases, leaving 17 bases between them. Germline V lookup: CDR1 SGHKS, CDR2 YYEKEE (reference sequence). This CDR3 has 15 amino acids.

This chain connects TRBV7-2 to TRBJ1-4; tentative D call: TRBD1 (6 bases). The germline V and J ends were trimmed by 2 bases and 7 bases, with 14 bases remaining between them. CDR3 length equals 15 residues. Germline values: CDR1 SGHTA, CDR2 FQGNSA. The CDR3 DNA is TGTGCCAGCAGCTTATCGGGGGGCGTATTTGAAAAACTGTTTTTT. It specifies CASSLSGGVFEKLFF.

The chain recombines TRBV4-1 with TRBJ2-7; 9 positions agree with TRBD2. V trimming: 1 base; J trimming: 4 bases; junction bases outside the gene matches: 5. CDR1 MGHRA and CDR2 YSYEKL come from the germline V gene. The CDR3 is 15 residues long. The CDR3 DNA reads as TGCGCCAGCAGCCAAGTGCTAGCGGGGAATTACGAGCAGTACTTC. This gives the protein CASSQVLAGNYEQYF.

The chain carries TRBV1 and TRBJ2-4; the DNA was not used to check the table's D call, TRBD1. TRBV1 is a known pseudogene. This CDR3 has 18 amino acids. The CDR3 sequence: CTSTQLAGTVIAKNIQYF. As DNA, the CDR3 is TGCACCAGCACCCAATTGGCAGGGACAGTTATAGCCAAAAACATTCAGTACTTC.

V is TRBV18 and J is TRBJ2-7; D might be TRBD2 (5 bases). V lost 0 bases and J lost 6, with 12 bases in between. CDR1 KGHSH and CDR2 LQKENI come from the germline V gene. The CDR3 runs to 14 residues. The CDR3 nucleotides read TGTGCCAGCTCACCACCGTCCACTGCGGGCGAGCAGTACTTC. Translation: CASSPPSTAGEQYF.

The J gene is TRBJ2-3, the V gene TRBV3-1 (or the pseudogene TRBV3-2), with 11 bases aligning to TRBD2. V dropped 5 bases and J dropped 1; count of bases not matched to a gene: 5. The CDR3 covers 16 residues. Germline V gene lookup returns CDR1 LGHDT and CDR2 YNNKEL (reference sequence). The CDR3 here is CASSNSGGVGTDTQYF. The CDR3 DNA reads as TGTGCCAGCAGCAATAGCGGGGGGGTGGGCACAGATACGCAGTATTTT.

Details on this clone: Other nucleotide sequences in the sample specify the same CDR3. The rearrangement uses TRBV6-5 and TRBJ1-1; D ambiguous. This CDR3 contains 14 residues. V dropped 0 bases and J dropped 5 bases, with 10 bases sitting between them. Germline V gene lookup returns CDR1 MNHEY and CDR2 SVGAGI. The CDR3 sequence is CASSYSGGGTEAFF. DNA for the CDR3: TGTGCCAGCAGTTACTCCGGAGGCGGGACTGAAGCTTTCTTT.

The CDR3 protein is CASTGTGFNEQYF. The CDR3 DNA follows: TGTGCCAGCACCGGGACAGGGTTCAACGAGCAGTACTTC. V gene TRBV28 combines with J gene TRBJ2-7; TRBD1 aligns across 9 bases. The V gene's germline CDR1 is MDHEN and CDR2 SYDVKM. V dropped 7 bases and J dropped 5; count of bases not matched to a gene: 6. This CDR3 has 13 amino acids.

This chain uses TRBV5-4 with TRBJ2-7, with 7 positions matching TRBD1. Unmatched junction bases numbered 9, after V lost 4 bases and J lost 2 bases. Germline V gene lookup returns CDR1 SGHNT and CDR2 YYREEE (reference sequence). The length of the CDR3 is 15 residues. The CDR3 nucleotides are TGTGCCAGCAGCCCGGAATTGACAGGGCCCTACGAGCAGTACTTC. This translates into CASSPELTGPYEQYF.

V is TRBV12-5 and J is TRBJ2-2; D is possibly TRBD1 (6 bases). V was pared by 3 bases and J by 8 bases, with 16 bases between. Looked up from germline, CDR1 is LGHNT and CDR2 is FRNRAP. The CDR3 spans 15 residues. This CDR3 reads CASGFAGTPRGELFF. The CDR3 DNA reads TGTGCTAGTGGTTTTGCCGGGACACCTCGGGGGGAGCTGTTTTTT.

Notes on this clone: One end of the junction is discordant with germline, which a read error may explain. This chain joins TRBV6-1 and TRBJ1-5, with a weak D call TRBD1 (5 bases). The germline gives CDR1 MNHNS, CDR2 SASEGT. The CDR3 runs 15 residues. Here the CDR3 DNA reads TGTGCCAGCAGTGAAAGGAGGTGGGGCAACCAGCCCCAGCATTTT. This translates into CASSERRWGNQPQHF.